This TCR beta chain appears in the sequencing data of a study of blood T cell repertoires in COVID-19. The V gene's germline CDR1 is SGHRS and CDR2 YFSETQ. This CDR3 is built from 15 residues. The trim removed 3 bases at V and 2 bases at J, leaving 2 bases unmatched. Only in-frame clones appear in the TCRdb table, and some are missing; sequencing was by immunoSEQ multiplex PCR. The sample has about 120,000 clones; 80% are singletons. Sequenced material: peripheral blood. The V call is TRBV5-1, the J call TRBJ2-2, with 9 positions matching TRBD1. This TCR was sampled from a man aged 55-75 years with active or convalescent COVID-19. CDR3 in amino acids: CASSWGQGNTGELFF. The CDR3 region has the DNA TGCGCCAGCAGCTGGGGACAGGGTAACACCGGGGAGCTGTTTTTT.